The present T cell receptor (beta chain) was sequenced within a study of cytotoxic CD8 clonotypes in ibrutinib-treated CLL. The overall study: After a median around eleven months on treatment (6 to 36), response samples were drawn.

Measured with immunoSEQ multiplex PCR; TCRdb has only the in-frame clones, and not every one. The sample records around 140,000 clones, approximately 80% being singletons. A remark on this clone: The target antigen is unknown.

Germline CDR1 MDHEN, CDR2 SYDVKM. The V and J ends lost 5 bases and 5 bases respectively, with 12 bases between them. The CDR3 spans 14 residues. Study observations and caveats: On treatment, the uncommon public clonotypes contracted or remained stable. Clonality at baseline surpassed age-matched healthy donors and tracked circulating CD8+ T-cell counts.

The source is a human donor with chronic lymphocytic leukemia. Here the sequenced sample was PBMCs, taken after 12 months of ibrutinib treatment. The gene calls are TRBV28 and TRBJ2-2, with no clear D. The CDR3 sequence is CASSPPKGTGELFF. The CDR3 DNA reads TGTGCCAGCAGTCCTCCCAAAGGGACCGGGGAGCTGTTTTTT.